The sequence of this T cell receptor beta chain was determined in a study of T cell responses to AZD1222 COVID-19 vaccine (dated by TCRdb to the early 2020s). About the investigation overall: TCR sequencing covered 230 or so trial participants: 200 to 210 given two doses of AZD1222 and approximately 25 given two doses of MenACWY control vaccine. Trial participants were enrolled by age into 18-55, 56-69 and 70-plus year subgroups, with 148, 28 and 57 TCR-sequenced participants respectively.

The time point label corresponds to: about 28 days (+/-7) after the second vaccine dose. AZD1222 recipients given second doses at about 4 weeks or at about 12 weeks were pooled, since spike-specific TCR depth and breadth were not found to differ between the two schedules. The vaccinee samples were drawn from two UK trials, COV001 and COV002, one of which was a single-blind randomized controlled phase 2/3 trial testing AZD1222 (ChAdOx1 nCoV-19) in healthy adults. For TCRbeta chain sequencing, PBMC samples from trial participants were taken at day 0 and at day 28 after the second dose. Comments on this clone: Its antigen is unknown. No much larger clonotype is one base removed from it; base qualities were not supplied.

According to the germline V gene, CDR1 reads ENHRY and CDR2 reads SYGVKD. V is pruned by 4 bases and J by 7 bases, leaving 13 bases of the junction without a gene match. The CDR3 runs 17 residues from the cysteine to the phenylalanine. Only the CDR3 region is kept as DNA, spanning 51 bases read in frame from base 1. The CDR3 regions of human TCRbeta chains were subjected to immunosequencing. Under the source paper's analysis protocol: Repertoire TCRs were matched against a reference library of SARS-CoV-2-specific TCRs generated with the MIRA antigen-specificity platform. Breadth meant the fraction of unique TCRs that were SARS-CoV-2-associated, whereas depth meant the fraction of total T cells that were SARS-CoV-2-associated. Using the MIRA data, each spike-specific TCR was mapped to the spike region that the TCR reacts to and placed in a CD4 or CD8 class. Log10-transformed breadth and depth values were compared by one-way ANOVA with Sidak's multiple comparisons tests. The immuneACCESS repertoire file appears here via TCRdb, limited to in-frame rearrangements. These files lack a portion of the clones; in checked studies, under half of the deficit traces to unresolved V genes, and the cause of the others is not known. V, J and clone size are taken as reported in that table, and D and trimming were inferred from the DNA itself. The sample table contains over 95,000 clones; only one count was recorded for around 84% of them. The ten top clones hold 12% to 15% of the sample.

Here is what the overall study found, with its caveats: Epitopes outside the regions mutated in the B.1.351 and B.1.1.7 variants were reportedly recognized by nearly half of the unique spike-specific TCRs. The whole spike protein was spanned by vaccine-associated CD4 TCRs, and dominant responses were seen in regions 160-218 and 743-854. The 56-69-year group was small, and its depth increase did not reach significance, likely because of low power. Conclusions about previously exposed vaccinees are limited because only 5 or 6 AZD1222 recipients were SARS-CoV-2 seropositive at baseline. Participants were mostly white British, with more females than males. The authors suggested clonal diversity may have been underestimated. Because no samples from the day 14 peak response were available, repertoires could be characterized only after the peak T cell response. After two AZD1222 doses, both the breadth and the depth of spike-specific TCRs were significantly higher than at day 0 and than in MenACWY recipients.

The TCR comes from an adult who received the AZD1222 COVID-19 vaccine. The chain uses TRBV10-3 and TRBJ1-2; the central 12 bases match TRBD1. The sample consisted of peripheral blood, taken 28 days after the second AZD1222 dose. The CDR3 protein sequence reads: CAISGRDRGRDYGGYTF. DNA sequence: TGTGCCATCAGTGGCCGGGACAGGGGGCGCGACTATGGTGGCTACACCTTC.